This T cell receptor (beta chain) emerged from a study of blood T cell repertoires in COVID-19. Study background: The United States, Italy and Spain supplied acute and convalescent COVID-19 samples. Nucleic acid was either cDNA or gDNA, and it came from T cells, B-cell-depleted T cells, or PBMCs.

V was pared by 4 bases and J by 6 bases, with 9 bases between. Germline assignment: CDR1 SGDLS and CDR2 YYNGEE. This CDR3 region has 12 residues. TCRdb's copy holds only in-frame clones and misses some; the assay was immunoSEQ multiplex PCR. Of roughly 200,000 clones in the sample, 70% to 90% were seen once. The origin of this receptor is an elderly woman with acute or convalescent COVID-19. The specimen was peripheral blood. The V gene is TRBV9, the J gene TRBJ2-3, with no clear D. CDR3 amino acids: CASSPQLDTQYF. The CDR3 nucleotides are TGTGCCAGCAGCCCCCAACTCGATACGCAGTATTTT.